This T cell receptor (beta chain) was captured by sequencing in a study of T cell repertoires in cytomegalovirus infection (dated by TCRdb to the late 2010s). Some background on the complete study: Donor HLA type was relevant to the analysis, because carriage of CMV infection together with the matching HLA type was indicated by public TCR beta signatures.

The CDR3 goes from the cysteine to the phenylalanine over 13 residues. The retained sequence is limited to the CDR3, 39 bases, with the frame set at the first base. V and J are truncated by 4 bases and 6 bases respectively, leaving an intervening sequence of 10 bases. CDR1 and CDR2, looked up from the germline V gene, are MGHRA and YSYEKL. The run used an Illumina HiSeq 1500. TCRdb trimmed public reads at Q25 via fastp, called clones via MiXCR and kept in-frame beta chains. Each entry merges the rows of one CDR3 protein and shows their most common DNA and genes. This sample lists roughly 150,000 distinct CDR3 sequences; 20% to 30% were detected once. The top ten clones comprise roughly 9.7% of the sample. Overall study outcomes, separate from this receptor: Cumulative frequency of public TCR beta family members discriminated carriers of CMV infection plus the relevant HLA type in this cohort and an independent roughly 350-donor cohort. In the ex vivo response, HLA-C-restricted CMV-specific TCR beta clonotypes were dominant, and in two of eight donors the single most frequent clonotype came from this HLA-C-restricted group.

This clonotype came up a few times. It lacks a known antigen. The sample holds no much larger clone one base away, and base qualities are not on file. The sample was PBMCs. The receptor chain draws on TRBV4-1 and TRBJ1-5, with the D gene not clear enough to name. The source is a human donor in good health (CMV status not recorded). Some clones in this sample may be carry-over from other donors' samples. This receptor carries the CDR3 CASSRGEGQPQHF. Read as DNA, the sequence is TGCGCCAGCAGCCGCGGGGAAGGTCAGCCCCAGCATTTT.